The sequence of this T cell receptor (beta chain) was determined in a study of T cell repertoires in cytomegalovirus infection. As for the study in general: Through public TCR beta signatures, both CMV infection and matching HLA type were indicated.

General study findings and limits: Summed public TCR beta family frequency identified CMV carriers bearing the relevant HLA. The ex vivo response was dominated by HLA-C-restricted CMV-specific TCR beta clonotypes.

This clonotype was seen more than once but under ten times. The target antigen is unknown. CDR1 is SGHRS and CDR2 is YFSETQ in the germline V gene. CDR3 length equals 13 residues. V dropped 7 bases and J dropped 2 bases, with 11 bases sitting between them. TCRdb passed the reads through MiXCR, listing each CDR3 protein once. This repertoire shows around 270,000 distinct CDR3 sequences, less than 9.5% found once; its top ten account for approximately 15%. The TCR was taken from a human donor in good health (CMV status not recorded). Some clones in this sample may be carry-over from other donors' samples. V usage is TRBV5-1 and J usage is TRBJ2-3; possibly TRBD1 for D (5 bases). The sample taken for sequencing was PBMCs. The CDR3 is CASQDIYTDTQYF. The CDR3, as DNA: TGCGCCAGCCAGGACATCTACACAGATACGCAGTATTTT.